The text below deals with one T cell receptor (beta chain). Its antigen is not identified. Each CDR3 protein gets one entry after TCRdb re-called the reads with MiXCR. The sample has approximately 65,000 distinct CDR3 sequences; 20% are singletons. The V gene's germline CDR1 is SGHVS and CDR2 FQNEAQ. The V and J ends lost 1 base and 1 base respectively, with 10 bases between them. The CDR3 consists of 15 residues. The data originate from a study of T cell repertoires in cytomegalovirus infection. Turning to the study itself: Both a matching HLA type and CMV infection were indicated by public TCR beta signatures. Study outcomes and limitations: Frequencies of public TCR beta families were cumulated, and this identified carriers of CMV plus the relevant HLA. HLA-C-restricted CMV clonotypes gave the most frequent clonotype in two of eight donors.

The source material was CD8+ T cells from cultured PBMCs, sampled from culture after CMV antigen stimulation. This TCR derives from a human donor in good health (CMV status not recorded). Some clones in this sample may be carry-over from other donors' samples. The rearrangement joins TRBV7-8 to TRBJ1-1; no firm D call. The CDR3 here is CASSLEPGGNTEAFF. The CDR3 DNA sequence: TGTGCCAGCAGCTTAGAGCCGGGAGGGAACACTGAAGCTTTCTTT.